The clone carrying this T cell receptor (beta chain) was recorded many times. CDR1 is KGHSH and CDR2 is LQKENI in the germline V gene. Trimming left V 0 bases short and J 5 bases short, with 11 bases between. The length of the CDR3 is 15 residues. The data originate from a study of T cells in Graves' hyperthyroidism and ophthalmopathy. Clinical Activity Scores of at least 3, NOSPECS grades of at least 4 and durations under 3 months characterized ophthalmopathy patients. Amplified TCR beta CDR3 regions came from RNA transcripts. HTBI primers were the set used in a first-round RT-PCR of the TCR CDR3. In TCRdb, the multiplex PCR reads were re-called with MiXCR into one record per CDR3 protein. The data show roughly 600,000 distinct CDR3 sequences, with roughly 14% seen just once and around 12% held by the top ten.

The sample comprised blood. This receptor was obtained from a woman aged 50 to 60 with Graves' ophthalmopathy. This chain joins TRBV18 and TRBJ2-1; TRBD1 is a possible D gene (6 bases). The CDR3 is CASSPPAGAHNEQFF. The CDR3 DNA follows: TGTGCCAGCTCACCACCGGCAGGGGCCCACAATGAGCAGTTCTTC.